The 5 T cell receptor beta chains below all came from one sample that was sequenced in a study of blood T cell repertoires in COVID-19. TCRdb keeps only in-frame clones here, not all; method: immunoSEQ multiplex PCR. The sample lists fewer than 200,000 clones, 83% occurring once. Sequences were obtained from peripheral blood. The source is a human donor in a cohort sampled during active COVID-19.

Only a few counts were recorded for this clone. The chain joins TRBV6-1 to TRBJ1-5; D remains unclear. The V gene lost 2 bases and the J gene lost 2 bases, with 7 bases spanning the gap. The CDR3 consists of 14 residues. Germline CDR1 MNHNS, CDR2 SASEGT. The CDR3 DNA follows: TGTGCCAGCAGTGAAACCCAGGGCAATCAGCCCCAGCATTTT. This codes for CASSETQGNQPQHF.

About this clone: The junction does not match germline at one end; this may be a read error. V usage is TRBV10-3 and J usage is TRBJ1-2; 7 bases line up with TRBD1. Germline values: CDR1 ENHRY, CDR2 SYGVKD. The CDR3 sequence is 13 residues long. CDR3 DNA sequence: TGTGCCGCCCGGGACAGCACTAACTATGGCTACGCCTTC. Its protein product is CAARDSTNYGYAF.

The chain uses TRBV23-1 and TRBJ2-7, with 7 bases fitting TRBD1. TRBV23-1 is filed as an ORF, its function uncertain. J lost 0 bases, V lost 2 bases, and 16 bases had no gene match. CDR3 length: 19 residues. Here the CDR3 DNA reads TGCGCCAGCAGTCAAACCTTTTCCCCCCTGACAGGGAGCTCCTACGAGCAGTACTTC. Translated, it gives CASSQTFSPLTGSSYEQYF.

This clone appeared a single time. The chain links TRBV7-9 to TRBJ2-2; 11 bases match TRBD2. This CDR3 spans 15 amino acids. Germline trimming cut 3 bases from V and 5 bases from J; bases unmatched to any gene: 2. Looked up from germline, CDR1 is SEHNR and CDR2 is FQNEAQ (reference sequence). The CDR3 DNA reads TGTGCCAGCAGCTTCGCTAGCGGGAGGACCGGGGAGCTGTTTTTT. Its protein is CASSFASGRTGELFF.

The rearrangement links TRBV12-3 or TRBV12-4 to TRBJ1-2; D is unresolved. Trimming took off 4 bases at V and 8 bases at J, with 11 bases between the two ends. The CDR3 has 12 residues. The CDR3 nucleotides are TGTGCCAGCAGTTCAGGAGGGTTGGGCTACACCTTC. It specifies CASSSGGLGYTF.